Below, 14 T cell receptor beta chains from the same sample are listed, as sequenced in a study of molecular identifiers for immune sequencing clone quantification. MiXCR was run by TCRdb on the PCR reads, yielding one entry per CDR3 protein. Of 600,000 to 650,000 distinct CDR3 sequences listed, roughly 21% are singletons. Sequencing was done on a sample of naive CD8+ T cells from blood, with Jurkat cell RNA spiked in. Subset in this sample: FACS-sorted CD8+CD4-CCR7+CD45RA+ naive T cells. The receptor source for this set is a human donor in good health. Some libraries in this study had Jurkat cell RNA spiked in.

In the case of this clonotype: A much larger clone sits a single nucleotide away, making a read error possible. This sequence joins TRBV4-2 and TRBJ2-3; 7 nucleotides match TRBD2. CDR1 is LGHNA and CDR2 is YNFKEQ in the germline V gene. The J segment lost 8 bases and the V segment lost 4 bases, leaving 9 bases of the junction unmatched. The CDR3 has 14 residues. This CDR3 reads CASSRSGTGGTQYF. CDR3 in DNA: TGTGCCAGCAGCCGAAGCGGGACGGGAGGTACGCAGTATTTT.

This clonotype was recorded many times. This chain links TRBV4-1 with TRBJ1-1; 7 bases map to TRBD1. The CDR3 runs 15 residues. Germline loops: CDR1 MGHRA, CDR2 YSYEKL. V dropped 1 base and J dropped 4; count of bases not matched to a gene: 6. The CDR3 region is CASSQGTGVGTEAFF. As DNA, the CDR3 is TGCGCCAGCAGCCAAGGTACAGGGGTCGGCACTGAAGCTTTCTTT.

This clonotype showed up many times. The rearrangement uses TRBV19 and TRBJ2-5; D may match TRBD1 or TRBD2 (5 bases each). Germline CDR1 and CDR2: LNHDA and SQIVND (reference sequence). V dropped 6 bases and J dropped 2 bases, with 16 bases sitting between them. The CDR3 runs to 15 residues. The CDR3 DNA reads TGTGCCAGTAGCGGAGACCCGGGGCCTCAAGAGACCCAGTACTTC. Protein product: CASSGDPGPQETQYF. Full variable domain (missing parts from reference TRBV19 and TRBJ2-5): DGGITQSPKYLFRKEGQNVTLSCEQNLNHDAMYWYRQDPGQGLRLIYYSQIVNDFQKGDIAEGYSVSREKKESFPLTVTSAQKNPTAFYLCASSGDPGPQETQYFGPGTRLLVL.

Only a few counts were recorded for this clonotype. J is TRBJ2-7 and V is TRBV12-5, with 9 bases lining up with TRBD1. The CDR3 has 15 residues. From germline, CDR1 is LGHNT and CDR2 FRNRAP. J was trimmed by 4 bases and V by 4 bases; bases with no gene match: 8. The CDR3 reads CASGSGQGAAYEQYF. The CDR3 region has the DNA TGTGCTAGTGGTTCGGGACAGGGAGCGGCTTACGAGCAGTACTTC.

The table lists this clonotype with a few counts. Since a much larger clone is just one base distant, this may be a read error. V usage is TRBV6-5 and J usage is TRBJ1-1; D is unclear. The V end lost 11 bases, the J end lost 1 base, and 14 bases lay between the germline ends. The CDR3 consists of 13 residues. The germline CDR1 and CDR2 sequences are MNHEY and SVGAGI. CDR3 region: CAVQGPWNTEAFF. In DNA, the CDR3 is TGTGCCGTGCAAGGGCCCTGGAACACTGAAGCTTTCTTT.

This clonotype was picked up a small number of times. J is TRBJ2-3 and V is TRBV5-4, with 7 bases fitting TRBD2. The CDR3 extends over 15 amino acids. Germline-derived CDR1 and CDR2 are SGHNT and YYREEE (reference sequence). With 5 bases clipped from V and 2 bases from J, the junction kept 8 bases outside the gene matches. The CDR3 nucleotides read TGTGCCAGCAGTCCGAGCGGGGCCGACACAGATACGCAGTATTTT. Translated: CASSPSGADTDTQYF.

This clonotype was seen ten or more times. V gene TRBV6-2 or TRBV6-3 combines with J gene TRBJ2-7, with D tentatively TRBD2 (6 bases). Trimming shortened V by 2 bases and J by 2 bases, and 16 bases separated the two germline ends. Germline CDR1 reads MNHEY; CDR2 reads SVGEGT. This CDR3 has 16 amino acids. This chain's CDR3 is CASSYQGLAPTYEQYF. DNA of the CDR3: TGTGCCAGCAGTTACCAAGGGCTAGCGCCTACCTACGAGCAGTACTTC.

The chain has TRBV6-6 and TRBJ1-1, with D hard to call. Germline CDR1 is MNHNY and CDR2 is SVGAGI (reference sequence). This CDR3 has 18 residues. Between the trimmed V and J ends, which lost 1 base and 5 bases, there was a span of 23 bases. The DNA for the CDR3 is TGTGCCAGCAGTTACTTCGGCGGTTCGGAAACAGTTATGACTGAAGCTTTCTTT. Translation gives CASSYFGGSETVMTEAFF.

This clonotype has at least ten counts. The J gene is TRBJ1-5, the V gene TRBV27; 9 nucleotides agree with TRBD1. Germline assignment: CDR1 MNHEY and CDR2 SMNVEV (reference sequence). The CDR3 runs 15 residues. J was trimmed by 6 bases and V by 0 bases; bases with no gene match: 3. The CDR3: CASSLSWTGVQPQHF. The DNA of the CDR3 is TGTGCCAGCAGTTTATCTTGGACAGGGGTTCAGCCCCAGCATTTT.

This clonotype was seen many times. The rearrangement uses TRBV14 and TRBJ2-3; tentatively, D is TRBD2 (5 bases). Trimming shortened V by 0 bases and J by 2 bases, and 15 bases separated the two germline ends. CDR1 SGHDN and CDR2 FVKESK come from the germline V gene. The CDR3 is 17 amino acids. The CDR3 DNA reads as TGTGCCAGCAGCCAAGATGCTAGCTTTTTTTCCACAGATACGCAGTATTTT. This gives the protein CASSQDASFFSTDTQYF.

This clonotype came up a few times. This rearrangement joins TRBV27 to TRBJ1-4; D call uncertain. Trimming left V 0 bases short and J 6 bases short, with 11 bases between. Germline assignment: CDR1 MNHEY and CDR2 SMNVEV (reference sequence). This CDR3 region has 15 residues. The CDR3 protein is CASSLSAARDEKLFF. The CDR3 DNA is TGTGCCAGCAGTTTATCGGCGGCGCGCGATGAAAAACTGTTTTTT.

The table lists this clonotype with many counts. This rearrangement joins TRBV11-2 to TRBJ2-1, with a weak D call TRBD1 (7 bases). Germline CDR1 reads SGHAT; CDR2 reads FQNNGV. This CDR3 comprises 14 residues. Trimming left V 1 base short and J 8 bases short, with 12 bases between. The CDR3 loop reads CASSLVQGGDEQFF. The CDR3, as DNA: TGTGCCAGCAGCTTAGTGCAGGGGGGAGATGAGCAGTTCTTC.

Ten or more counts support this clonotype. The V gene is TRBV20-1, the J gene TRBJ2-3, with 9 bases fitting TRBD2. Germline assignment: CDR1 DFQATT and CDR2 SNEGSKA (reference sequence). The V and J ends lost 3 bases and 5 bases, in that order; junction bases with no gene match: 9. CDR3 size: 15 residues. This CDR3 is CSARSLAGIGDTQYF. The CDR3 DNA is TGCAGTGCTAGGTCCCTAGCGGGGATAGGAGATACGCAGTATTTT.

This clonotype was seen many times. The rearrangement joins TRBV30 to TRBJ1-1, with a tentative D call TRBD1 (5 bases). V dropped 0 bases and J dropped 4 bases, with 9 bases sitting between them. Germline assignment: CDR1 GTSNPN and CDR2 SVGIG (reference sequence). This CDR3 is 13 amino acids long. This CDR3 reads CAWSVGHTTEAFF. In nucleotides, the CDR3 is TGTGCCTGGAGTGTAGGACATACCACTGAAGCTTTCTTT.